This T cell receptor (beta chain) is drawn from a study of STAT5B mutations in CD4+ large granular lymphocyte leukemia. Study-level findings and limits: Patient CD4-sorted repertoires stayed more clonal than healthy ones after leukemic-clone removal. About 25% of private leukemic clonotypes occurred rarely in other patients' non-leukemic repertoires.

Between the trimmed V and J ends, which lost 1 base and 5 bases, there was a span of 8 bases. The CDR3 covers 13 residues. The V gene's germline CDR1 is MDHEN and CDR2 SYDVKM. Controls came from buffy coats of healthy blood donors. The repertoire was sequenced with immunoSEQ multiplex PCR; TCRdb's copy has only in-frame clones and lacks some. The table lists about 31,000 clones, roughly 72% of them singletons, with less than 2.5% in the top ten. As concerns this clone: Antigen specificity is unknown.

The sequence was collected from a human donor in good health. The chain couples TRBV28 to TRBJ1-2; D remains ambiguous. Input material: CD4+ T cells from blood buffy coats. The CDR3: CASSLLRRYGYTF. In nucleotides, the CDR3 is TGTGCCAGCAGTTTATTGAGAAGGTATGGCTACACCTTC.